The 21 T cell receptor beta chains below all came from one sample that was sequenced in a study of cytomegalovirus exposure and HLA in healthy donors. Vbeta (60) and Jbeta (13) primers were used in the PCR. Assay: immunoSEQ multiplex PCR; the TCRdb copy retains only in-frame clones and omits some. The listing contains some 70,000 clones. Sequenced sample: PBMCs. These TCRs come from a man aged 40-49 years in good health and CMV-seronegative.

The rearrangement joins TRBV30 to TRBJ2-7, with D possibly TRBD1 on 5 matching bases. CDR1 and CDR2 from the germline V gene are GTSNPN and SVGIG (reference sequence). V was shortened by 2 bases and J by 5 bases, with 13 bases between the two germline ends. This CDR3 is built from 13 residues. CDR3 nucleotides: TGTGCCTGGAGTTTCAGGGATTTCGACGAGCAGTACTTC. Protein: CAWSFRDFDEQYF.

The gene calls are TRBV30 and TRBJ1-2, with D maybe TRBD1 (5 bases). Trimming took 3 bases from V and 4 from J, leaving 21 bases between them. CDR1 and CDR2 from the germline V gene are GTSNPN and SVGIG (reference sequence). The CDR3 sequence is 16 residues long. CDR3 in amino acids: CAWRTAQGGIFYGYTF. CDR3 nucleotides: TGTGCCTGGAGAACCGCGCAGGGTGGAATTTTCTATGGCTACACCTTC.

This chain connects TRBV5-1 to TRBJ1-2; tentatively, D is TRBD1 (5 bases). CDR3 size: 14 residues. From germline, CDR1 is SGHRS and CDR2 YFSETQ. Trimming removed 0 bases from V and 1 base from J, with 7 bases in between. The CDR3 DNA is TGCGCCAGCAGCTTGGGACAGCTTAACTATGGCTACACCTTC. Protein product: CASSLGQLNYGYTF.

This sequence joins TRBV30 and TRBJ2-4; 10 bases agree with TRBD1. Trimming took 1 base from V and 2 from J; bases not matched to a gene: 5. Germline V gene lookup returns CDR1 GTSNPN and CDR2 SVGIG (reference sequence). The CDR3 sequence is 16 residues long. CDR3 coding DNA: TGTGCCTGGAGTGGAAGACAGGGGGCGACCAAAAACATTCAGTACTTC. Translation gives CAWSGRQGATKNIQYF. The variable domain in full, completed from reference TRBV30 and TRBJ2-4, reads SQTIHQWPATLVQPVGSPLSLECTVEGTSNPNLYWYRQAAGRGLQLLFYSVGIGQISSEVPQNLSASRPQDRQFILSSKKLLLSDSGFYLCAWSGRQGATKNIQYFGAGTRLSVL.

This rearrangement joins TRBV19 to TRBJ2-5, with 11 bases lining up with TRBD2. Trimming removed 3 bases from V and 3 bases from J; junction bases left unmatched: 0. The CDR3 runs to 14 residues. Germline-derived CDR1 and CDR2 are LNHDA and SQIVND (reference sequence). CDR3 DNA sequence: TGTGCCAGTAGTATGGGACTAGCGGAAGAGACCCAGTACTTC. It yields the protein CASSMGLAEETQYF.

The chain joins TRBV25-1 to TRBJ1-4, with D tentatively TRBD1 (5 bases). Germline CDR1 and CDR2: MGHDK and SYGVNS. The germline V and J ends were trimmed by 3 bases and 3 bases, with 8 bases remaining between them. This CDR3 has 14 amino acids. The CDR3 loop is CASSDQGSNEKLFF. DNA for the CDR3: TGTGCCAGCAGTGACCAGGGTTCTAATGAAAAACTGTTTTTT.

V usage is TRBV10-3 and J usage is TRBJ1-1, with a weak D call TRBD1 (5 bases). Germline V CDR1 and CDR2: ENHRY, SYGVKD. V lost 6 bases and J 7 bases, leaving 18 bases between the germline ends. The CDR3 is made up of 14 amino acids. The CDR3 region has the DNA TGTGCCATCAGGGGATCGGAGTGGCAGGGTGAAGCTTTCTTT. Protein sequence: CAIRGSEWQGEAFF.

V and J are TRBV14 and TRBJ2-3; possible D gene TRBD2, 6 bases. The V end lost 2 bases, the J end lost 2 bases, and 11 bases lay between the germline ends. Germline V gives CDR1 SGHDN, CDR2 FVKESK. This CDR3 contains 15 residues. CDR3 sequence reads: CASSQRSGTTDTQYF. CDR3 coding DNA: TGTGCCAGCAGCCAACGTAGCGGTACCACAGATACGCAGTATTTT.

This chain links TRBV13 with TRBJ2-1; the D gene is possibly TRBD1 (6 bases). The CDR3 is 15 residues long. Per the germline V gene, CDR1 is PRHDT and CDR2 is FYEKMQ (reference sequence). Trimming stripped 1 base from V and 7 bases from J, with 14 bases between. The CDR3 coding sequence is TGTGCCAGCAGCTTAGCAGGACAGCGGCGGAATGAGCAGTTCTTC. This translates into CASSLAGQRRNEQFF.

This CDR3 is CASSFGHINEKLFF. The CDR3, as DNA: TGTGCCAGCAGCTTTGGACACATCAATGAAAAACTGTTTTTT. The rearrangement links TRBV7-9 to TRBJ1-4; D possibly corresponds to TRBD1 (5 bases). The CDR3 spans 14 residues. Germline assignment: CDR1 SEHNR and CDR2 FQNEAQ (reference sequence). Trimming left V 3 bases short and J 5 bases short, with 10 bases between.

The rearrangement links TRBV5-4 to TRBJ2-3, with D possibly matching TRBD2 (7 bases). V lost 5 bases and J lost 1, with 11 bases in between. The germline gives CDR1 SGHNT, CDR2 YYREEE (reference sequence). The CDR3 contains 14 residues. The CDR3 DNA reads as TGTGCCAGCAGTCAAGGGGGGGGCACAGATACGCAGTATTTT. It specifies CASSQGGGTDTQYF.

V is TRBV7-6 and J is TRBJ1-6; 7 bases agree with TRBD1. Trimming removed 1 base from V and 5 bases from J; junction bases left unmatched: 2. Germline V gene sequence: CDR1 SGHVS, CDR2 FNYEAQ. The CDR3 runs 15 residues. The DNA for the CDR3 is TGTGCCAGCAGCTTAGTACAGGGGAATAATTCACCCCTCCACTTT. Its translation: CASSLVQGNNSPLHF.

The chain couples TRBV10-3 to TRBJ2-7, with 8 positions matching TRBD2. Germline loops: CDR1 ENHRY, CDR2 SYGVKD. The CDR3 runs 14 residues. V lost 4 bases and J lost 6; bases outside the gene matches: 8. The CDR3 DNA sequence: TGTGCCATCAGTGGGGCTGGACTAGCAGGCGAGCAGTACTTC. Translation gives CAISGAGLAGEQYF.

The V and J genes are TRBV4-3 and TRBJ2-2, with 11 bases lining up with TRBD1. The germline gives CDR1 LGHNA, CDR2 YSLEER. The CDR3 contains 19 residues. J was trimmed by 6 bases and V by 5 bases; bases with no gene match: 17. CDR3 DNA: TGCGCCAGCAGCGCTAGGACAGGGGGCCGGGTTGGTATTCCCGGGGAGCTGTTTTTT. Translated, it gives CASSARTGGRVGIPGELFF.

The chain recombines TRBV2 with TRBJ1-1; a weak D match, TRBD1 (5 bases). The V end lost 1 base, the J end lost 11 bases, and 11 bases lay between the germline ends. Germline lookup yields CDR1 SNHLY and CDR2 FYNNEI. The CDR3 spans 12 residues. The chain's CDR3 is CASSEGEGPAFF. CDR3 bases: TGTGCCAGCAGTGAAGGGGAGGGGCCGGCTTTCTTT.

The chain is built from TRBV5-1 and TRBJ2-1; 7 bases agree with TRBD2. Germline CDR1 reads SGHRS; CDR2 reads YFSETQ. This CDR3 has 15 residues. The V and J ends lost 0 bases and 1 base, in that order; junction bases with no gene match: 1. The CDR3: CASSLGAGSYNEQFF. CDR3 DNA sequence: TGCGCCAGCAGCTTGGGAGCGGGGTCCTACAATGAGCAGTTCTTC. Full variable domain (missing parts from reference TRBV5-1 and TRBJ2-1): KAGVTQTPRYLIKTRGQQVTLSCSPISGHRSVSWYQQTPGQGLQFLFEYFSETQRNKGNFPGRFSGRQFSNSRSEMNVSTLELGDSALYLCASSLGAGSYNEQFFGPGTRLTVL.

The chain employs TRBV5-4 and TRBJ2-2; D not resolved. The ends were cut back, 0 bases at V and 4 bases at J, with 4 bases in the middle. This CDR3 is built from 13 residues. Germline-derived CDR1 and CDR2 are SGHNT and YYREEE (reference sequence). CDR3 loop: CASSLVGTGELFF. The CDR3 nucleotides are TGTGCCAGCAGCTTGGTCGGCACCGGGGAGCTGTTTTTT.

V usage is TRBV28 and J usage is TRBJ2-2; tentatively, D is TRBD1 (6 bases). V lost 1 base and J lost 3, with 15 bases in between. The germline V gene has CDR1 MDHEN and CDR2 SYDVKM. This CDR3 is 17 amino acids long. In DNA form, the CDR3 reads TGTGCCAGCAGTTTATCGGGACACGGGTCGGACACCGGGGAGCTGTTTTTT. This encodes CASSLSGHGSDTGELFF.

The CDR3 DNA is TGTGCCAGCAGTTACATCTCAGGGGGCGTCACCTACGAGCAGTACTTC. This gives the protein CASSYISGGVTYEQYF. J is TRBJ2-7 and V is TRBV6-6; 8 positions match TRBD1. CDR3 length: 16 residues. Per germline, CDR1 MNHNY and CDR2 SVGAGI (reference sequence). V shed 2 bases, J shed 2 bases, and the junction held 8 bases outside the gene matches.

The rearrangement links TRBV10-1 to TRBJ2-7, with 7 bases aligning to TRBD1. The CDR3 has 14 residues. The germline gives CDR1 WNHNN, CDR2 SYGVQD (reference sequence). V dropped 4 bases and J dropped 4; count of bases not matched to a gene: 7. The CDR3 here is CASSGTGDTYEQYF. CDR3 in DNA: TGCGCCAGCAGTGGAACAGGGGACACTTACGAGCAGTACTTC.

The chain joins TRBV9 to TRBJ2-1, with TRBD2 matching over 12 bases. The V segment lost 4 bases and the J segment 6 bases; nucleotides outside the gene matches: 8. CDR1 and CDR2 from the germline V gene are SGDLS and YYNGEE. The CDR3 length is 16 residues. The CDR3 DNA follows: TGTGCCAGCAGCTCCCGGACTAGCGGGAACTCCAATGAGCAGTTCTTC. Protein sequence: CASSSRTSGNSNEQFF.